The 6 T cell receptor beta chains below were found in one sample sequenced in a study of T cell responses to AZD1222 COVID-19 vaccine (dated by TCRdb to about 2021). According to the study, the label for this sample's time point signals: baseline before first vaccination. Libraries were constructed by the immunoSEQ multiplex PCR assay. TCRdb obtained this table from immuneACCESS and retained in-frame rearrangements with V and J assigned. These tables miss some clones; where compared with another copy, unresolved V genes account for less than half of the shortfall, and the remainder is unexplained. A total of tens of thousands of clones appear in this sample, approximately 91% of them only once. Roughly 20% of the sample is taken by the ten largest. The specimen was peripheral blood, collected on day 0 of AZD1222 vaccination. All receptors derive from an adult in good health.

In DNA form, the CDR3 reads TGTGCCAGCAGGGGACAGGGAAACTATGGCTACACCTTC. Translated: CASRGQGNYGYTF. The V call is TRBV12-3 or TRBV12-4, the J call TRBJ1-2; the match to TRBD1 covers 9 bases. The J segment lost 2 bases and the V segment lost 6 bases, leaving 1 base of the junction unmatched. CDR3 length: 13 residues.

This clone was seen more than once but under ten times. The chain joins TRBV18 to TRBJ1-1; no clear D. Germline CDR1 KGHSH, CDR2 LQKENI. Trimming cost V 5 bases and J 6 bases, with 13 bases left between them. This CDR3 is 13 amino acids long. This chain's CDR3 is CASSARERAEAFF. In nucleotides, the CDR3 is TGTGCCAGCTCAGCACGGGAGCGGGCTGAAGCTTTCTTT.

This chain joins TRBV6-5 and TRBJ2-6; weak D call: TRBD1 (5 bases). Germline CDR1 and CDR2: MNHEY and SVGAGI. The CDR3 is 15 residues long. Trimming stripped 2 bases from V and 3 bases from J, with 8 bases between. The CDR3 nucleotides are TGTGCCAGCAGTTACAGGGGTGGTGGGGCCAACGTCCTGACTTTC. Amino acids: CASSYRGGGANVLTF.

This clone was observed once. V is TRBV14 and J is TRBJ1-2; D might be TRBD1 (6 bases). The germline V and J ends were trimmed by 4 bases and 4 bases, with 10 bases remaining between them. CDR3 size: 13 residues. Per the germline V gene, CDR1 is SGHDN and CDR2 is FVKESK. CDR3 protein: CASSLTGSYGYTF. CDR3 DNA: TGTGCCAGCAGCCTTACAGGGAGCTATGGCTACACCTTC.

The chain carries TRBV30 and TRBJ2-2; 11 nucleotides match TRBD2. Per the germline V gene, CDR1 is GTSNPN and CDR2 is SVGIG (reference sequence). The trim removed 7 bases at V and 4 bases at J, leaving 2 bases unmatched. CDR3 size: 13 residues. CDR3 in amino acids: CAFSGGATGELFF. The CDR3 DNA reads as TGTGCCTTTAGCGGGGGGGCCACCGGGGAGCTGTTTTTT.

The chain carries TRBV5-4 and TRBJ2-3, with a weak D call TRBD1 (5 bases). CDR3 length: 13 amino acids. V shed 3 bases and J shed 6 bases, with 11 bases lying between them. In germline, CDR1 is SGHNT, CDR2 YYREEE (reference sequence). In DNA form, the CDR3 reads TGTGCCAGCAGCTCACAAGGGGTGGATACGCAGTATTTT. The encoded protein is CASSSQGVDTQYF.